This entry concerns a single TCR beta chain. The antigen is undetermined. The data belong to a study of graft-versus-host responses after intestinal transplantation. Study-wide context: Each recipient received a multivisceral, liver-intestinal, or isolated intestinal graft.

Per germline, CDR1 SGHAT and CDR2 FQNNGV. The CDR3 is 12 amino acids. Trimming shortened V by 6 bases and J by 2 bases, and 8 bases separated the two germline ends. This table comes from immunoSEQ multiplex PCR, and its TCRdb copy is limited to in-frame clones, with some not included. The sample lists tens of thousands of clones, about 90% occurring once. Here the sequenced sample was unstimulated CD8+ T cells sorted from spleen or lymph node cells, taken before intestinal transplant. The origin of this receptor is a human donor who received an intestinal transplant. V usage is TRBV11-2 and J usage is TRBJ2-7; tentatively, D is TRBD2 (6 bases). CDR3 in amino acids: CASSRGTYEQYF. The CDR3 coding sequence is TGTGCCAGCAGTCGGGGGACCTACGAGCAGTACTTC.